Reported below is one T cell receptor (beta chain). This receptor's antigen is unknown. The sample originates from a study of T cells expressing NK-cell markers (dated by TCRdb to 2020 to 2022). Concerning the study at large: In sorted CD3+CD56+NKG2C+, CD3+CD56+NKG2C- and CD3+CD56-NKG2C+ T-cell subsets from 7 or 8 donors, TCR beta-chain repertoires were profiled. Among the eight sequenced donors, only one was HCMV-seronegative, while the other seven were HCMV-seropositive. Randomly selected healthy volunteers, three men and five women, were used as the eight sequenced donors. The libraries were sequenced on Illumina HiSeq 2000/2500, MiSeq or NextSeq, producing 2 x 150 bp reads.

Based on the germline V gene (reference sequence), the CDR1 and CDR2 sequences are SEHNR and FQNEAQ. Measured from the cysteine to the phenylalanine, the CDR3 is 15 residues long. The entry carries no DNA sequence. HCMV-specific IgG was detected in serum with a commercial ELISA kit to determine HCMV serostatus. Peripheral blood mononuclear cells were isolated from blood by Ficoll density gradient centrifugation. Sequencer: Illumina HiSeq 2000. The TCR beta cDNA libraries were made using 5'RACE template switching, a step that added both a universal primer site and unique molecular identifiers. cDNA synthesis was primed from the TCR beta constant segment, followed by two successive PCR amplification steps. The authors' pipeline ran thus. MIGEC was used to demultiplex reads and group the reads by UMI, and MiTCR was used to assemble and quantify clonotypes. To remove erroneous sequences, TCR cDNA sequences were retained only when supported by two or more reads. The tcR package was used for downstream repertoire analysis, with clonotypes matched between fractions based on CDR3 nucleotide sequence plus V segment. VDJmatch was used to annotate antigen specificity against VDJdb, with one amino acid substitution in CDR3 allowed. The reads went through TCRdb reprocessing, and each CDR3 protein sequence gets one entry with no DNA. Clone size and V and J calls follow TCRdb, not the original study. The table for this sample shows 90,000 to 130,000 distinct CDR3 sequences. The ten largest account for roughly 20% of the sample.

What the authors observed across the whole study: For six donors, the dominant CD3+CD56+NKG2C+ clonotypes were among the top 10 CD8+ clonotypes and accounted for 1.0-7.0% of CD8+ T cells. Those dominant clonotypes were again the most abundant among CD3+CD56-NKG2C+ cells in a handful of donors, at about 28.3-60.1%. It remained unclear whether the expanded NKG2C-expressing T cell clones were specific for HCMV antigens.

The V and J genes are TRBV7-9 and TRBJ2-7; TCRdb designates TRBD2, a call that cannot be tested without DNA. Source material: blood T cells: a sorted CD56 or NKG2C T cell subset, CD4+ or CD8+ T cells, or bulk PBMC T cells (not recorded which). This receptor was identified in a woman aged 18 to 75 in good health. The CDR3 protein sequence reads: CASSLGTSGNYEQYF.